Sequencing of this T cell receptor (beta chain) was carried out in a study of T cells after yellow fever vaccination. General study findings and limits: A large majority of primary-vaccination clones showed up again after the booster (96% CD4, about 90% CD8).

5'RACE template switching produced TCR cDNA carrying a universal primer site and UMIs. Each CDR3 protein gets one entry after TCRdb re-called the 5' RACE reads with MiXCR. This table holds some 250,000 distinct CDR3 sequences, less than 8.5% found once. V gave up 3 bases and J gave up 2 bases, with 14 bases separating them. CDR1 and CDR2 from the germline V gene are KGHSH and LQKENI. There are 15 residues in the CDR3. This clonotype was picked up many times. Its antigen is unidentified. This TCR derives from a man aged 30 to 39 who received the YFV17D yellow fever vaccine. The gene calls are TRBV18 and TRBJ2-7, with a tentative D call TRBD2 (5 bases). Here the sequenced sample was CD4+ T cells sorted from PBMCs, taken 15 days after the yellow fever booster vaccination. This chain's CDR3 is CASSPLAGLTYEQYF. In nucleotides, the CDR3 is TGTGCCAGCTCACCCCTAGCCGGGCTAACCTACGAGCAGTACTTC.